Listed below are T cell receptor beta chains from one sample, sequenced in a study of vaccination effects on CD4 cells after COVID-19. The antigens of these receptors remain unknown. Sequencing was performed with immunoSEQ multiplex PCR; in TCRdb, only in-frame clones are kept and a portion is missing. This sample has under 80,000 clones, with over 60% found just once. This specimen was CD4+ T cells from PBMCs cultured with HIV peptides, taken before COVID-19 vaccination. Receptor source: a human donor who had a prior SARS-CoV-2 infection. Each CDR3 is given with its conserved first and last residue. The D gene is left open where the match is weak. Some rows have no size entry. The others give once, few or many, or a class for an expanded clone.

j_call v_call d_call clone_size cdr3_nt cdr3_aa
TRBJ1-6 TRBV9 NA NA TGTGCCAGCGGATTCGGGAGTTCCAATTCACCCCTCCACTTT CASGFGSSNSPLHF
TRBJ1-2 TRBV4-3 NA NA TGCGCCAGCAGCCAAGATCTTGCCGGGACGGGCTATGGCTACACCTTC CASSQDLAGTGYGYTF
TRBJ2-7 TRBV20-1 NA once TGCAGTGCTAGTTATGTCTCGGCGGGCAATTACGAGCAGTACTTC CSASYVSAGNYEQYF
TRBJ2-7 TRBV5-4 NA NA TGTGCCAGCAGCTTGGGGACGGCTACCTACGAGCAGTACTTC CASSLGTATYEQYF
TRBJ1-3 TRBV12-3/TRBV12-4 NA NA TGTGCCAGCCTTACTAATTGGGGAAACACCATATATTTT CASLTNWGNTIYF
TRBJ1-5 TRBV20-1 NA few TGCAGTGCTAGTAGGGGGGACCAGCCCCAGCATTTT CSASRGDQPQHF
TRBJ1-4 TRBV27 TRBD1 NA TGTGCCAGCGGACCCGGGACAGTACCCGAAAAACTGTTTTTT CASGPGTVPEKLFF
TRBJ2-1 TRBV24-1 NA NA TGTGCCACCAGTGAGGGGGGTTGGGCCTCCTACAATGAGCAGTTCTTC CATSEGGWASYNEQFF
TRBJ2-3 TRBV19 NA NA TGTGCCAGTAGAATGACAGCGTGGGCAGATACGCAGTATTTT CASRMTAWADTQYF
TRBJ2-2 TRBV19 NA NA TGTGCCAGTAGTATAGGGTATGGTACTCCCCCCCCTCCCGGGGAGCTGTTTTTT CASSIGYGTPPPPGELFF
TRBJ2-4 TRBV9 NA NA TGTGCCAGCAGCGTATTGCCCCGGGCGGACATTCAGTACTTC CASSVLPRADIQYF
TRBJ2-7 TRBV6-2/TRBV6-3 NA NA TGTGCCAGCAGTTTCCACACCACCGACGGACAGGAGGGCTACGAGCAGTACTTC CASSFHTTDGQEGYEQYF
TRBJ2-1 TRBV20-1 NA NA TGCAGTGCGAGAACTAGATTCGAGCAGTTCTTC CSARTRFEQFF
TRBJ2-2 TRBV11-3 TRBD2 few TGTGCCAGCAGCCTAAGGGTCATAGCGGGGTCGCACACCGGGGAGCTGTTTTTT CASSLRVIAGSHTGELFF
TRBJ2-1 TRBV5-1 TRBD2 NA TGCGCCAGCAGCTTGGATGCACTAGCGGGAGGAGATGAGCAGTTCTTC CASSLDALAGGDEQFF
TRBJ1-2 TRBV6-5 NA once TGTGCCAGCAGCTATTTAGACAGTCGCAACTATGGCTACACCTTC CASSYLDSRNYGYTF
TRBJ2-5 TRBV24-1 NA NA TGTGCCACCAGTGATTTGGCGGGGGGACAGCAAGAGACCCAGTACTTC CATSDLAGGQQETQYF
TRBJ2-7 TRBV11-3 NA once TGTGCCAGCAGCGTATTTTCAGAGAGCTCCTACGAGCAGTACTTC CASSVFSESSYEQYF
TRBJ2-7 TRBV3-1/TRBV3-2 NA NA TGTGCCAGCAGCCCCCGGTCCAGGGTCTACAGCTCCTACGAGCAGTACTTC CASSPRSRVYSSYEQYF
TRBJ2-7 TRBV9 TRBD1 NA TGTGCCAGCAGCGTGGCCGGGACAGGCTCCTACGAGCAGTACTTC CASSVAGTGSYEQYF
TRBJ1-5 TRBV27 TRBD1 once TGTGCCAGCGGACAGGACTATAGCAATCAGCCCCAGCATTTT CASGQDYSNQPQHF
TRBJ2-7 TRBV5-1 NA NA TGCGCCAGCAGCCAGGATAGATGGGACGAGCAGTACTTC CASSQDRWDEQYF
TRBJ2-7 TRBV4-3 NA NA TGCGCCAGCAGCCAAGATCTCGGAAGGGGGTCCTACGAGCAGTACTTC CASSQDLGRGSYEQYF
TRBJ2-1 TRBV27 NA NA TGTGCCAGCAGGAGGTTTGGGTCGGGACAAGGCGACAATGAGCAGTTCTTC CASRRFGSGQGDNEQFF
TRBJ2-7 TRBV7-2 NA NA TGTGCCAGCAGCTTAGCCTCGGGGCAAGGCTACGAGCAGTACTTC CASSLASGQGYEQYF
TRBJ2-1 TRBV5-5 NA NA TGTGCCAGCAGCTTGCCGTCGGGACCTTATGAGCAGTTCTTC CASSLPSGPYEQFF
TRBJ2-3 TRBV29-1 TRBD1 NA TGCAGCGTTGACCCCGGGACAGGATCCACAGATACGCAGTATTTT CSVDPGTGSTDTQYF
TRBJ2-5 TRBV5-4 TRBD1 NA TGTGCCAGCAGCGTAGAGGGGGCCCAAGAGACCCAGTACTTC CASSVEGAQETQYF
TRBJ2-3 TRBV6-1 NA NA TGTGCCAGCAGTGAAGCGGGCCCAGGGTCCCTAGATACGCAGTATTTT CASSEAGPGSLDTQYF
TRBJ2-1 TRBV9 TRBD1 NA TGTGCCAGCAGCCCCCGGACAGGGACGATACGATACAATGAGCAGTTCTTC CASSPRTGTIRYNEQFF
TRBJ2-1 TRBV11-1 TRBD2 NA TGTGCCAGCAGCGGGAGGTCGGGGGGGGCTGGTGCTGAGCAGTTCTTC CASSGRSGGAGAEQFF